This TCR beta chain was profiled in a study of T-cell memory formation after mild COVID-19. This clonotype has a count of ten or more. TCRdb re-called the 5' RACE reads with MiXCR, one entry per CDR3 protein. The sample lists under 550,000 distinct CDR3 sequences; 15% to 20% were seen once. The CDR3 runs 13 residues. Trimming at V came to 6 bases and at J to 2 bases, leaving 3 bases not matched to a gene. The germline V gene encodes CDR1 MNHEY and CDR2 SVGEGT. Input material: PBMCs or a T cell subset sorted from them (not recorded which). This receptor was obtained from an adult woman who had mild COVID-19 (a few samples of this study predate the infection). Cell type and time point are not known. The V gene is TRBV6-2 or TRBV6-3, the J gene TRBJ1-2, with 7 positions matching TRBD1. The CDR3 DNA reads TGTGCCAGCAGCAGGGACAGCAACTATGGCTACACCTTC. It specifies CASSRDSNYGYTF.